These 5 T cell receptor beta chains share one sample of origin, sequenced in a study of shared clonotypes between healthy human individuals. Repertoires were generated with immunoSEQ multiplex PCR, while TCRdb's copy carries only in-frame clones and drops some. The data contain about 750,000 clones, 80% to 95% of them singletons. Naive CD8 cells comprised CD45RO-negative, CCR7-positively selected cells, excluding terminally differentiated effector memory CD45RA+ cells. Sequences were obtained from naive CD8+ T cells sorted from blood. Receptor source: a man younger than 45 in good health.

This rearrangement joins TRBV7-9 to TRBJ2-5, with D perhaps TRBD1 or TRBD2 (5 bases each). V was shortened by 4 bases and J by 0 bases, with 9 bases between the two germline ends. Germline CDR1 and CDR2: SEHNR and FQNEAQ (reference sequence). The CDR3 contains 14 residues. CDR3 region: CASSSGPYQETQYF. As DNA, the CDR3 is TGTGCCAGCAGCTCGGGACCGTACCAAGAGACCCAGTACTTC.

The V call is TRBV27, the J call TRBJ1-5; D not resolved. The CDR3 length is 12 residues. V was shortened by 5 bases and J by 4 bases, with 6 bases between the two germline ends. The germline V gene has CDR1 MNHEY and CDR2 SMNVEV (reference sequence). CDR3 residues: CASSPANQPQHF. CDR3 DNA sequence: TGTGCCAGCAGTCCAGCGAATCAGCCCCAGCATTTT.

The gene calls are TRBV29-1 and TRBJ2-1, with D perhaps matching TRBD2 (7 bases). This CDR3 region has 19 residues. V shed 1 base and J shed 0 bases, with 22 bases lying between them. The germline gives CDR1 SQVTM, CDR2 ANQGSEA. Written as DNA, the CDR3 is TGCAGCGTTGAAGGAGGGGGAGGAACCGCGGGAGCCTCCTACAATGAGCAGTTCTTC. This encodes CSVEGGGGTAGASYNEQFF.

The chain uses TRBV4-2 and TRBJ1-2; 9 bases match TRBD1. CDR1 is LGHNA and CDR2 is YNFKEQ in the germline V gene. This CDR3 spans 17 amino acids. Trimming removed 3 bases from V and 3 bases from J; junction bases left unmatched: 11. This CDR3 is CASSQEEGTGHDYGYTF. The CDR3 nucleotides read TGTGCCAGCAGCCAGGAAGAAGGGACAGGGCACGACTATGGCTACACCTTC.

This chain joins TRBV7-3 and TRBJ2-7, with 9 positions matching TRBD1. CDR3 length: 15 amino acids. The V gene end was trimmed by 2 bases and the J gene end by 3 bases; junction bases not matched to a gene: 5. Germline V lookup: CDR1 SGHTA, CDR2 FQGTGA. The CDR3 here is CASSLGGQGIYEQYF. The CDR3 DNA is TGTGCCAGCAGCTTAGGTGGACAGGGGATCTACGAGCAGTACTTC.